One sample yielded the 27 T cell receptor beta chains listed below, sequenced in a study of technical replicates of blood from a few donors. The protocol was immunoSEQ multiplex PCR, while the TCRdb copy is restricted to in-frame clones and leaves out a portion. This sample has 80,000 to 85,000 clones, with 75% to 90% found just once. The specimen sequenced was T cells isolated from PBMCs. Receptors were obtained from a human donor in good health.

The chain links TRBV19 to TRBJ2-3, with a tentative D call TRBD2 (6 bases). The V end lost 5 bases, the J end lost 2 bases, and 11 bases lay between the germline ends. Per the germline V gene, CDR1 is LNHDA and CDR2 is SQIVND (reference sequence). The CDR3 extends over 14 amino acids. The DNA for the CDR3 is TGTGCCAGTAGTTCCGGGACTTTCACAGATACGCAGTATTTT. Protein product: CASSSGTFTDTQYF.

CDR3 protein: CASSAEAATYEQYF. The DNA for the CDR3 is TGCGCCAGCTCGGCTGAGGCCGCAACCTACGAGCAGTACTTC. The rearrangement joins TRBV5-1 to TRBJ2-7, with D unclear. CDR3 length: 14 residues. Germline V gene data show CDR1 as SGHRS and CDR2 as YFSETQ. Trimming left V 7 bases short and J 2 bases short, with 16 bases between. The full variable domain, completed using reference TRBV5-1 and TRBJ2-7, is KAGVTQTPRYLIKTRGQQVTLSCSPISGHRSVSWYQQTPGQGLQFLFEYFSETQRNKGNFPGRFSGRQFSNSRSEMNVSTLELGDSALYLCASSAEAATYEQYFGPGTRLTVT.

This clone was recorded a few times. The CDR3: CASSVAPGGYSNQPQHF. The DNA for the CDR3 is TGTGCCAGCAGTGTAGCGCCGGGGGGATATAGCAATCAGCCCCAGCATTTT. The chain employs TRBV2 and TRBJ1-5; possibly TRBD1 for D (5 bases). V shed 4 bases and J shed 0 bases, with 16 bases lying between them. CDR1 SNHLY and CDR2 FYNNEI come from the germline V gene. The length of the CDR3 is 17 residues. Complete variable domain (other parts from reference TRBV2 and TRBJ1-5): EPEVTQTPSHQVTQMGQEVILRCVPISNHLYFYWYRQILGQKVEFLVSFYNNEISEKSEIFDDQFSVERPDGSNFTLKIRSTKLEDSAMYFCASSVAPGGYSNQPQHFGDGTRLSIL.

The CDR3 loop reads CASSVHPDKTKDTQYF. The CDR3 DNA follows: TGTGCCAGCAGCGTACATCCGGACAAGACGAAAGATACGCAGTATTTT. The rearrangement joins TRBV9 to TRBJ2-3; a weak D match, TRBD1 (5 bases). Trimming removed 1 base from V and 5 bases from J, with 17 bases in between. The CDR3 covers 16 residues. CDR1 and CDR2 (germline): SGDLS, YYNGEE.

The J gene is TRBJ1-3, the V gene TRBV7-9, with a weak D call TRBD1 (5 bases). The CDR3 totals 17 residues. V was cut by 6 bases and J by 3 bases, with 21 bases left in between. CDR1 SEHNR and CDR2 FQNEAQ come from the germline V gene (reference sequence). CDR3 DNA: TGTGCCAGCAGTTATTATTTTGGGACTGAATTTGGAAACACCATATATTTT. Amino acids: CASSYYFGTEFGNTIYF.

This chain links TRBV6-4 with TRBJ2-7; 10 nucleotides agree with TRBD2. CDR3 size: 15 residues. J gave up 0 bases and V 6 bases, and 5 bases lay outside the gene matches. Germline CDR1 and CDR2: MRHNA and SNTAGT. CDR3 loop: CASSELAGSSYEQYF. The CDR3 coding sequence is TGTGCCAGCAGCGAACTAGCGGGGAGCTCCTACGAGCAGTACTTC.

The chain uses TRBV7-9 and TRBJ1-2, with no clear D. The V gene lost 5 bases and the J gene lost 1 base, with 11 bases spanning the gap. CDR1 is SEHNR, CDR2 FQNEAQ, per germline (reference sequence). This CDR3 contains 14 residues. This chain's CDR3 is CASSLSTDNYGYTF. CDR3 DNA sequence: TGTGCCAGCAGCCTATCTACCGATAACTATGGCTACACCTTC.

The CDR3 protein is CASSVDEAFF. As DNA, the CDR3 is TGTGCCAGCAGTGTAGATGAAGCTTTCTTT. The chain recombines TRBV2 with TRBJ1-1; D gene unclear. Trimming removed 4 bases from V and 7 bases from J, with 4 bases in between. CDR1 is SNHLY, CDR2 FYNNEI, per germline. This CDR3 has 10 residues.

V usage is TRBV29-1 and J usage is TRBJ2-1, with D unclear. Trimming pared 4 bases from V and 7 bases from J, leaving 5 bases between. The CDR3 has 10 residues. Germline loops: CDR1 SQVTM, CDR2 ANQGSEA. CDR3 protein: CSVGLNEQFF. In nucleotides, the CDR3 is TGCAGCGTTGGGCTTAATGAGCAGTTCTTC.

The V and J genes are TRBV5-1 and TRBJ2-1; 13 bases fit TRBD2. J lost 8 bases, V lost 5 bases, and 13 bases had no gene match. This CDR3 is 17 amino acids long. From germline, CDR1 is SGHRS and CDR2 YFSETQ. The CDR3 protein is CASRQETGTSGIDEQFF. CDR3 coding DNA: TGCGCCAGCAGGCAGGAAACCGGGACTAGCGGGATTGATGAGCAGTTCTTC.

The chain joins TRBV11-2 to TRBJ1-5; D is ambiguous. The germline V and J ends were trimmed by 0 bases and 1 base, with 7 bases remaining between them. This CDR3 has 15 amino acids. The germline V gene has CDR1 SGHAT and CDR2 FQNNGV. CDR3 sequence reads: CASSLDFQSNQPQHF. CDR3 DNA: TGTGCCAGCAGCTTAGATTTTCAAAGCAATCAGCCCCAGCATTTT.

The chain uses TRBV5-8 and TRBJ2-5, with D perhaps matching TRBD2 (5 bases). There are 16 residues in the CDR3. CDR1 is SGHTS, CDR2 YDEGEE, per germline. Trimming stripped 0 bases from V and 5 bases from J, with 17 bases between. The CDR3 coding sequence is TGTGCCAGCAGCTTGGATCAGGACGGGATAGGGGAGACCCAGTACTTC. It yields the protein CASSLDQDGIGETQYF. Supplemented by reference TRBV5-8 and TRBJ2-5, the full variable domain reads EAGVTQSPTHLIKTRGQQATLRCSPISGHTSVYWYQQALGLGLQFLLWYDEGEERNRGNFPPRFSGRQFPNYSSELNVNALELEDSALYLCASSLDQDGIGETQYFGPGTRLLVL.

The chain has TRBV7-9 and TRBJ2-7, with TRBD2 as a possible D gene (6 bases). CDR3 length: 15 residues. CDR1 is SEHNR, CDR2 FQNEAQ, per germline (reference sequence). V dropped 3 bases and J dropped 2 bases, with 14 bases sitting between them. CDR3 DNA sequence: TGTGCCAGCAGCTTGGGTCCGGGACTCCCCTACGAGCAGTACTTC. This gives the protein CASSLGPGLPYEQYF.

V gene TRBV7-3 combines with J gene TRBJ2-2; 11 bases are a match to TRBD2. After removal of 6 bases from V and 5 bases from J, the junction contained 2 bases not matched to a gene. In germline, CDR1 is SGHTA, CDR2 FQGTGA. The CDR3 runs 14 residues. The CDR3 region has the DNA TGTGCCAGCAGGGGGACTAGCGGTACCGGGGAGCTGTTTTTT. Amino acids: CASRGTSGTGELFF.

The chain uses TRBV28 and TRBJ2-1; D gene uncertain. Trimming took off 4 bases at V and 0 bases at J, with 10 bases between the two ends. In germline, CDR1 is MDHEN, CDR2 SYDVKM. The CDR3 contains 15 residues. The CDR3 spells CASSWPQISYNEQFF. In DNA form, the CDR3 reads TGTGCCAGCAGTTGGCCGCAGATCTCCTACAATGAGCAGTTCTTC.

CDR3 DNA: TGTGCCTGGAGTGATAGCGGAATTACCACAGATACGCAGTATTTT. Amino acids: CAWSDSGITTDTQYF. The rearrangement joins TRBV30 to TRBJ2-3; the D gene is possibly TRBD2 (6 bases). This CDR3 spans 15 amino acids. V was trimmed by 1 base and J by 2 bases, leaving 13 bases between them. Germline loops: CDR1 GTSNPN, CDR2 SVGIG (reference sequence).

The genes are TRBV5-1 and TRBJ2-7, with 7 bases identical to TRBD2. J was trimmed by 4 bases and V by 0 bases; bases with no gene match: 7. This CDR3 has 15 amino acids. Germline loops: CDR1 SGHRS, CDR2 YFSETQ. The CDR3 region is CASSLVLAESYEQYF. CDR3 bases: TGCGCCAGCAGCTTGGTTCTAGCGGAGTCTTACGAGCAGTACTTC.

The chain uses TRBV2 and TRBJ2-5; D may be TRBD2 (6 bases). This CDR3 has 15 amino acids. Germline CDR1 reads SNHLY; CDR2 reads FYNNEI. The V gene lost 5 bases and the J gene lost 2 bases, with 15 bases spanning the gap. The CDR3 DNA sequence: TGTGCCAGCAGTCTCGGTTTAGCGGTTCAAGAGACCCAGTACTTC. Encoded protein: CASSLGLAVQETQYF. The full variable domain, its missing parts supplied by reference TRBV2 and TRBJ2-5, is EPEVTQTPSHQVTQMGQEVILRCVPISNHLYFYWYRQILGQKVEFLVSFYNNEISEKSEIFDDQFSVERPDGSNFTLKIRSTKLEDSAMYFCASSLGLAVQETQYFGPGTRLLVL.

V gene TRBV4-1 combines with J gene TRBJ2-1; 10 positions agree with TRBD1. The germline V gene encodes CDR1 MGHRA and CDR2 YSYEKL. The CDR3 totals 15 residues. Germline trimming cut 3 bases from V and 9 bases from J; bases unmatched to any gene: 8. CDR3 nucleotides: TGCGCCAGCAGCCACGCTTTAGGGACAGGGGCTGAGCAGTTCTTC. Residues: CASSHALGTGAEQFF.

V is TRBV27 and J is TRBJ2-3, with 12 bases matching TRBD2. Germline-derived CDR1 and CDR2 are MNHEY and SMNVEV (reference sequence). The CDR3 spans 20 residues. The J segment lost 0 bases and the V segment lost 5 bases, leaving 15 bases of the junction unmatched. The CDR3 region is CASSLLTPLAGGYSTDTQYF. CDR3 in DNA: TGTGCCAGCAGTCTACTAACTCCTCTAGCGGGAGGGTATAGCACAGATACGCAGTATTTT.

The chain is built from TRBV5-6 and TRBJ2-1; 13 bases fit TRBD2. CDR3 length equals 15 residues. V was clipped by 2 bases and J by 10 bases; unmatched bases: 6. In germline, CDR1 is SGHDT, CDR2 YYEEEE. DNA of the CDR3: TGTGCCAGCAGCTTTGGACTAGCGGGAGTATCCGAGCAGTTCTTC. Its protein product is CASSFGLAGVSEQFF.

The chain combines TRBV5-6 with TRBJ1-4; 8 positions agree with TRBD1. V was clipped by 0 bases and J by 4 bases; unmatched bases: 5. The germline CDR1 and CDR2 sequences are SGHDT and YYEEEE. The CDR3 spans 16 residues. CDR3 nucleotide sequence: TGTGCCAGCAGCTTGGTGAGGACAGGGCATAATGAAAAACTGTTTTTT. Translated, it gives CASSLVRTGHNEKLFF.

This chain uses TRBV19 with TRBJ1-3; D gene unclear. Trimming left V 4 bases short and J 0 bases short, with 10 bases between. The CDR3 extends over 15 amino acids. CDR1 is LNHDA and CDR2 is SQIVND in the germline V gene (reference sequence). The CDR3 is CASSSTTNSGNTIYF. The CDR3 DNA reads TGTGCCAGTAGTAGCACAACTAACTCTGGAAACACCATATATTTT.

Here the CDR3 DNA reads TGTGCCAGCAGCTGGGGCGGGGCGGGATTGTACGAGCAGTACTTC. Its protein is CASSWGGAGLYEQYF. This chain uses TRBV11-2 with TRBJ2-7, with D possibly being TRBD2 (6 bases). The CDR3 has 15 amino acids. Germline loops: CDR1 SGHAT, CDR2 FQNNGV. V was shortened by 4 bases and J by 4 bases, with 17 bases between the two germline ends.

The chain recombines TRBV5-1 with TRBJ2-7, with a possible D match to TRBD2 (6 bases). The CDR3 runs 13 residues. V gave up 4 bases and J gave up 2 bases, with 10 bases separating them. In germline, CDR1 is SGHRS, CDR2 YFSETQ. This CDR3 is CASSGGRAYEQYF. The CDR3 nucleotides are TGCGCCAGCAGCGGAGGGAGAGCCTACGAGCAGTACTTC.

The rearrangement links TRBV2 to TRBJ2-7; no clear D gene. The V end was cut by 4 bases, the J end by 3 bases, with 19 bases between. The CDR3 is 16 residues long. CDR1 SNHLY and CDR2 FYNNEI come from the germline V gene. This chain's CDR3 is CASSGDSGQYFYEQYF. DNA of the CDR3: TGTGCCAGCAGTGGCGATAGTGGGCAATATTTCTACGAGCAGTACTTC.

The rearrangement joins TRBV19 to TRBJ1-2; 11 bases map to TRBD1. With V trimmed by 8 bases and J by 5 bases, 7 bases remained unmatched. Germline V lookup: CDR1 LNHDA, CDR2 SQIVND (reference sequence). The CDR3 has 14 residues. CDR3 residues: CASAGQGAGYGYTF. The CDR3 nucleotides read TGTGCCAGTGCCGGACAGGGGGCCGGATATGGCTACACCTTC.